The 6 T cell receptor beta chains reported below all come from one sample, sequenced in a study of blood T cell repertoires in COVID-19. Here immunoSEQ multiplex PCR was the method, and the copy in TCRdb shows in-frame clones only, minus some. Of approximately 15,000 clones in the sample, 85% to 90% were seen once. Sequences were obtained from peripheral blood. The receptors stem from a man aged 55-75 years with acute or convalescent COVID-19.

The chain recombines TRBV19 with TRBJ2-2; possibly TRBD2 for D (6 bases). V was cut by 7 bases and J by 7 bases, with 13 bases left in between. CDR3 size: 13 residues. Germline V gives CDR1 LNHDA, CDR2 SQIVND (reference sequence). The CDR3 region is CASKPSVSGELFF. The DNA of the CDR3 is TGTGCCAGTAAGCCTAGCGTAAGCGGGGAGCTGTTTTTT.

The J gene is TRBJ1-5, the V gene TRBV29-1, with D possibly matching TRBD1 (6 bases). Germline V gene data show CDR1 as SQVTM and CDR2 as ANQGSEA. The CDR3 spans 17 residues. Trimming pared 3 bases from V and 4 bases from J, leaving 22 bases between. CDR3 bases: TGCAGCGTTGAGGTGACAGGCTATCGTTCGGGGAATCAGCCCCAGCATTTT. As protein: CSVEVTGYRSGNQPQHF.

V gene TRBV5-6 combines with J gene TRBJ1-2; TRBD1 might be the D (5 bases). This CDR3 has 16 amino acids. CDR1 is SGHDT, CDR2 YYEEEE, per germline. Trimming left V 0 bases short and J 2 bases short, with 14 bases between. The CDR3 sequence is CASSLELDRSNYGYTF. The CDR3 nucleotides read TGTGCCAGCAGCTTGGAACTCGACAGATCCAACTATGGCTACACCTTC.

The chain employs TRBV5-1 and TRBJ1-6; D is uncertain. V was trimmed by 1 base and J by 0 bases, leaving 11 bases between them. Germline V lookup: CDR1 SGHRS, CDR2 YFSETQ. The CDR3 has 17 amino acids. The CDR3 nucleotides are TGCGCCAGCAGCTTGTGGGCAGTCCGCTCCTATAATTCACCCCTCCACTTT. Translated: CASSLWAVRSYNSPLHF.

The CDR3, as DNA: TGTGCCAGCAGCCGGGGAGCTAACTCCTACGAGCAGTACTTC. Protein: CASSRGANSYEQYF. This chain uses TRBV4-2 with TRBJ2-7; TRBD2 might be the D (5 bases). V was shortened by 4 bases and J by 0 bases, with 10 bases between the two germline ends. Germline loops: CDR1 LGHNA, CDR2 YNFKEQ. This CDR3 has 14 amino acids.

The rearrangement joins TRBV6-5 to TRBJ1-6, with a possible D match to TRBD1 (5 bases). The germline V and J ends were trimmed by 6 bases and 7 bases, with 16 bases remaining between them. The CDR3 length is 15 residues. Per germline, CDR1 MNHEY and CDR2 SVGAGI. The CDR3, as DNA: TGTGCCAGCAGGGCTATTGGACAAGTAAATTCACCCCTCCACTTT. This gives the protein CASRAIGQVNSPLHF.